This T cell receptor (beta chain) was sequenced during a study of identifying expanded T cells in peripheral blood. Study-wide results and caveats: Across healthy donors, higher total template counts meant significantly greater approximately 2-week count variance.

Sequenced by immunoSEQ multiplex PCR; TCRdb stores in-frame clones only, minus some. The sample carries about 110,000 clones, more than 85% recorded once. The CDR3 covers 11 residues. Remarks on this clone: Its specificity is unknown. Germline is not matched at one junction end, which may reflect a read error.

Sequencing input: blood. The J gene is TRBJ1-1, the V gene TRBV23-1, with 7 bases identical to TRBD1. TRBV23-1 is an open reading frame, and its role is uncertain. This sequence was found in a person aged 18-70 years in good health. As DNA, the CDR3 is TGCGCCAGCAGTCAATTTCCGACAGGGCCCTTT. Its protein product is CASSQFPTGPF.